The clone carrying this T cell receptor beta chain was seen just once. No antigen is known for it. This sample stems from a study of T cells in localized non-small cell lung cancer. Measured with immunoSEQ multiplex PCR; TCRdb has only the in-frame clones, and not every one. The sample holds about 75,000 clones, over 75% seen once. Study conclusions and caveats: Appearing in adjacent lung were a median roughly 59 of the top 100 tumor clones.

This CDR3 comprises 17 residues. Germline loops: CDR1 SNHLY, CDR2 FYNNEI. Trimming left V 0 bases short and J 2 bases short, with 16 bases between. Sequenced here: peripheral blood, sampled before any cancer treatment. The clonotype originates from an older female donor with stage I lung adenocarcinoma. The chain has TRBV2 and TRBJ1-1, with D maybe TRBD1 (5 bases). The CDR3 loop is CASSEAQGRPLNTEAFF. CDR3 coding DNA: TGTGCCAGCAGTGAAGCGCAGGGCAGGCCGTTAAACACTGAAGCTTTCTTT.